A single sample is the source of the 9 T cell receptor beta chains below, sequenced in a study of T cells in Graves' hyperthyroidism and ophthalmopathy (dated by TCRdb to the late 2010s). The library was generated by multiplex PCR. The sequencer listed for this sample is Illumina HiSeq 2000. The TCR beta CDR3 regions were amplified from the RNA transcripts. A first-round RT-PCR of the TCR CDR3 used the HTBI primer set with the Qiagen OneStep RT-PCR kit. TCRdb's own reprocessing of the public reads used fastp at Q25 and MiXCR and kept productive beta chains. Rows are unified per CDR3 protein, each entry keeping the most common DNA and genes. The sample has fewer than 800,000 distinct CDR3 sequences on record, around 17% of them singletons. Approximately 8.4% of the sample lies in the top ten. What was sequenced was blood. The receptors here all came from a man aged 18 to 29 with Graves' hyperthyroidism.

This clonotype came up many times. This chain connects TRBV12-3 or TRBV12-4 to TRBJ1-1; D remains ambiguous. Between the trimmed V and J ends, which lost 7 bases and 4 bases, there was a span of 7 bases. CDR3 length: 11 amino acids. The CDR3 is CASKVRTEAFF. In DNA, the CDR3 is TGTGCCAGCAAGGTTCGCACTGAAGCTTTCTTT.

This clonotype was observed a handful of times. The V call is TRBV7-9, the J call TRBJ1-4; D possibly corresponds to TRBD1 (5 bases). This CDR3 is built from 15 residues. Trimming stripped 0 bases from V and 6 bases from J, with 11 bases between. The germline V gene has CDR1 SEHNR and CDR2 FQNEAQ (reference sequence). The CDR3 sequence is CASSLALAGYEKLFF. CDR3 bases: TGTGCCAGCAGCTTAGCGCTGGCAGGGTATGAAAAACTGTTTTTT.

The rearrangement joins TRBV20-1 to TRBJ2-4, with 8 bases that match TRBD2. Germline V gene lookup returns CDR1 DFQATT and CDR2 SNEGSKA (reference sequence). The CDR3 spans 17 residues. The J segment lost 4 bases and the V segment lost 3 bases, leaving 14 bases of the junction unmatched. CDR3 in DNA: TGCAGTGCTAGGTTAGCGGGATACGACGGGGAAAAAAACATTCAGTACTTC. This encodes CSARLAGYDGEKNIQYF.

This chain joins TRBV7-9 and TRBJ2-2; D remains ambiguous. Deletions cut 5 bases from V and 7 bases from J, with 8 bases between. Germline loops: CDR1 SEHNR, CDR2 FQNEAQ (reference sequence). The CDR3 extends over 12 amino acids. Here the CDR3 DNA reads TGTGCCAGCAGCGTCGAACACGGGGAGCTGTTTTTT. Protein product: CASSVEHGELFF.

The sample holds a few counts of this clonotype. The CDR3 coding sequence is TGTGCCACTTCCCCGGAGGGGGGCACAGATACGCAGTATTTT. Translated, it gives CATSPEGGTDTQYF. This chain uses TRBV24-1 with TRBJ2-3; tentatively, D is TRBD1 or TRBD2 (6 bases each). V shed 10 bases and J shed 1 base, with 14 bases lying between them. This CDR3 has 14 residues. In germline, CDR1 is KGHDR, CDR2 SFDVKD.

This clonotype occurred many times. This chain uses TRBV3-1 with TRBJ2-7; D remains unclear. CDR1 LGHDT and CDR2 YNNKEL come from the germline V gene (reference sequence). This CDR3 has 13 amino acids. Between the trimmed V and J ends, which lost 2 bases and 4 bases, there was a span of 9 bases. CDR3 protein: CASSQLYGYEQYF. The CDR3 DNA reads as TGTGCCAGCAGCCAATTATACGGGTACGAGCAGTACTTC.

This clonotype was seen repeatedly, ten times or more. V usage is TRBV6-2 or TRBV6-3 and J usage is TRBJ2-7; possibly TRBD1 for D (6 bases). Germline assignment: CDR1 MNHEY and CDR2 SVGEGT. The CDR3 is 17 amino acids. Deletions cut 6 bases from V and 1 base from J, with 22 bases between. CDR3 sequence: CASSWVVDSLPSYEQYF. The DNA for the CDR3 is TGTGCCAGCAGCTGGGTGGTGGACAGTCTACCATCCTACGAGCAGTACTTC.

The chain links TRBV3-1 to TRBJ1-5; D gene uncertain. The CDR3 is 14 amino acids. CDR1 is LGHDT, CDR2 YNNKEL, per germline (reference sequence). V was cut by 3 bases and J by 7 bases, with 13 bases left in between. The CDR3, as DNA: TGTGCCAGCAGCCATATGCCGCGTGGCCAGCCCCAGCATTTT. It encodes CASSHMPRGQPQHF.

The chain joins TRBV9 to TRBJ2-5; D gene ambiguous. CDR1 and CDR2 from the germline V gene are SGDLS and YYNGEE. Trimming removed 4 bases from V and 5 bases from J, with 12 bases in between. This CDR3 spans 13 amino acids. CDR3: CASSSAPGETQYF. CDR3 sequence (DNA): TGTGCCAGCAGCTCCGCTCCCGGGGAGACCCAGTACTTC.